This T cell receptor (beta chain) was obtained from a study of post-analysis software for immune sequencing data. Study-level results: Same-batch samples co-clustered strongly by F measure. The five TRBV segments detected at higher frequency in patients than in controls included TRBV5-6, TRBV5-1 and TRBV20-1.

Tagging with unique molecular identifiers was a feature of the TCR beta cDNA libraries. TCRdb reprocessed the PCR reads with MiXCR, giving one entry per CDR3 protein. The data contain over 700,000 distinct CDR3 sequences, just under 30% of them seen just once; the ten biggest clones take up 0.56%. This clonotype was counted between two and nine times. What it recognizes is unknown. The trim removed 3 bases at V and 3 bases at J, leaving 15 bases unmatched. The CDR3 has 18 amino acids. Germline loops: CDR1 SGHRS, CDR2 YFSETQ. The source is a girl aged 10 to 17 with multiple sclerosis. The V call is TRBV5-1, the J call TRBJ2-3; 8 bases map to TRBD2. Material: blood. The CDR3 DNA is TGCGCCAGCAGCTGGTCCAGTACGAGGGGACTAGTTACAGATACGCAGTATTTT. Translating it yields CASSWSSTRGLVTDTQYF. The whole variable domain, filled in from reference TRBV5-1 and TRBJ2-3, reads KAGVTQTPRYLIKTRGQQVTLSCSPISGHRSVSWYQQTPGQGLQFLFEYFSETQRNKGNFPGRFSGRQFSNSRSEMNVSTLELGDSALYLCASSWSSTRGLVTDTQYFGPGTRLTVL.